The clone carrying this T cell receptor beta chain was observed a handful of times. As yet, its antigen is unknown. This record comes from a study of early T cells in non-severe SARS-CoV-2 infection. Overall study: Sequenced material consisted of bulk RNA (from unsorted whole blood), and chains were unpaired.

Germline V gene sequence: CDR1 MNHEY, CDR2 SMNVEV (reference sequence). The ends were cut back, 0 bases at V and 4 bases at J, with 7 bases in the middle. The CDR3 runs to 13 residues. Molecules of cDNA were individually given unique molecular identifiers that were attached to them. TCRdb re-called the 5' RACE reads through MiXCR, storing one row per CDR3 protein. The data show 59,000 or so distinct CDR3 sequences, around an eighth seen once. Study-level points and caveats: Private and CD4 specificities were missed by VDJdb matching, which favored anti-spike CD8 responses.

The J gene is TRBJ2-7, the V gene TRBV27; no definite D call. This TCR was sampled from an adult who was a healthcare worker with PCR-confirmed SARS-CoV-2 infection or an uninfected control (not recorded which). Here the sequenced sample was whole blood, taken at baseline. The CDR3 reads CASSLSWGYEQYF. DNA of the CDR3: TGTGCCAGCAGTTTATCGTGGGGTTACGAGCAGTACTTC.